Presented here are 25 T cell receptor beta chains from one specimen sequenced in a study of chemoradiotherapy in HPV16-positive cancers (dated by TCRdb to between 2021 and 2022). The method behind the library was the immunoSEQ multiplex PCR assay. In TCRdb, the immuneACCESS table is reduced to in-frame sequences with V and J assigned. These tables do not hold every clone; where another copy was compared, an unresolved V gene accounts for under half, and the others remain unexplained. The sample records about 20,000 clones, about nine tenths of which are singletons. The ten largest make up roughly 15% of the sample. Material: blood, obtained from a patient who underwent chemoradiotherapy. The receptors were gathered from a human donor with HPV-associated anogenital cancer.

This rearrangement joins TRBV19 to TRBJ1-2; no definite D call. V gave up 0 bases and J gave up 5 bases, with 10 bases separating them. Germline V CDR1 and CDR2: LNHDA, SQIVND (reference sequence). This CDR3 contains 14 residues. The CDR3 reads CASSIDPRRYGYTF. The CDR3 DNA is TGTGCCAGTAGTATAGACCCCAGACGGTATGGCTACACCTTC.

V usage is TRBV6-6 and J usage is TRBJ1-2, with D uncertain. Looked up from germline, CDR1 is MNHNY and CDR2 is SVGAGI (reference sequence). V gave up 6 bases and J gave up 5 bases, with 4 bases separating them. This CDR3 region has 10 residues. The CDR3 loop reads CASSRYGYTF. CDR3 coding DNA: TGTGCCAGCAGCAGATATGGCTACACCTTC.

This chain joins TRBV28 and TRBJ1-5; TRBD1 matches at 7 bases. Trimming cost V 5 bases and J 5 bases; bases outside gene matches: 6. This CDR3 region has 14 residues. Germline loops: CDR1 MDHEN, CDR2 SYDVKM. CDR3 residues: CASSPRGKYQPQHF. The CDR3 nucleotides read TGTGCCAGCAGTCCCAGGGGGAAGTATCAGCCCCAGCATTTT.

V is TRBV6-5 and J is TRBJ1-2; possibly TRBD1 for D (5 bases). Germline lookup yields CDR1 MNHEY and CDR2 SVGAGI. The CDR3 contains 16 residues. V was trimmed by 0 bases and J by 5 bases, leaving 16 bases between them. The CDR3 spells CASSYSIRGSVYGYTF. The CDR3 DNA follows: TGTGCCAGCAGTTACTCGATTCGGGGGTCTGTTTATGGCTACACCTTC.

This clone was counted once. The V and J genes are TRBV7-3 and TRBJ1-2, with 7 bases aligning to TRBD1. The CDR3 has 13 amino acids. CDR1 SGHTA and CDR2 FQGTGA come from the germline V gene. V lost 5 bases to trimming and J lost 8 bases; unmatched junction nucleotides: 8. The CDR3 here is CASSQGTETGYTF. DNA for the CDR3: TGTGCCAGCAGCCAGGGGACAGAGACGGGCTACACCTTC. The complete variable domain, with remaining parts taken from reference TRBV7-3 and TRBJ1-2, reads GAGVSQTPSNKVTEKGKYVELRCDPISGHTALYWYRQSLGQGPEFLIYFQGTGAADDSGLPNDRFFAVRPEGSVSTLKIQRTERGDSAVYLCASSQGTETGYTFGSGTRLTVV.

The genes are TRBV6-6 and TRBJ2-3; 13 bases map to TRBD2. CDR1 MNHNY and CDR2 SVGAGI come from the germline V gene (reference sequence). The CDR3 runs 15 residues. The trim removed 6 bases at V and 4 bases at J, leaving 4 bases unmatched. The chain's CDR3 is CASSRTSGSPDTQYF. CDR3 DNA: TGTGCCAGCAGCCGGACTAGCGGGAGCCCAGATACGCAGTATTTT.

A remark on this clone: The germline gene is not matched at one end of the junction; a read error may be the cause. V usage is TRBV27 and J usage is TRBJ2-5, with 7 bases identical to TRBD2. The CDR3 has 12 residues. The germline gives CDR1 MNHEY, CDR2 SMNVEV (reference sequence). The DNA of the CDR3 is TGTGCCAGCAGTTCACCTCCGGGACTAACTCACTTC. This codes for CASSSPPGLTHF.

This rearrangement joins TRBV25-1 to TRBJ2-5; D remains unclear. Per the germline V gene, CDR1 is MGHDK and CDR2 is SYGVNS. There are 14 residues in the CDR3. V lost 0 bases and J 1 base, leaving 6 bases between the germline ends. The chain's CDR3 is CASSEYGSQETQYF. CDR3 DNA sequence: TGTGCCAGCAGTGAATATGGCAGCCAAGAGACCCAGTACTTC. Combining the CDR3 with reference TRBV25-1 and TRBJ2-5 gives the whole variable domain EADIYQTPRYLVIGTGKKITLECSQTMGHDKMYWYQQDPGMELHLIHYSYGVNSTEKGDLSSESTVSRIRTEHFPLTLESARPSHTSQYLCASSEYGSQETQYFGPGTRLLVL.

J is TRBJ1-5 and V is TRBV5-8, with a tentative D call TRBD1 (5 bases). V was cut by 1 base and J by 4 bases, with 12 bases left in between. The germline V gene encodes CDR1 SGHTS and CDR2 YDEGEE. The CDR3 covers 15 residues. CDR3 amino acids: CASSLYSGPNQPQHF. CDR3 bases: TGTGCCAGCAGCTTGTATTCGGGGCCGAATCAGCCCCAGCATTTT.

The chain recombines TRBV6-6 with TRBJ1-5, with TRBD1 matching 7 bases. Per the germline V gene, CDR1 is MNHNY and CDR2 is SVGAGI (reference sequence). There are 15 residues in the CDR3. The V gene end was trimmed by 3 bases and the J gene end by 4 bases; junction bases not matched to a gene: 6. The CDR3 DNA reads as TGTGCCAGCAGTTATGGACAGGCAGGGAATCAGCCCCAGCATTTT. Protein product: CASSYGQAGNQPQHF.

The chain uses TRBV19 and TRBJ2-7; TRBD1 matches at 7 bases. V lost 6 bases, J lost 0 bases, and 14 bases stayed unmatched. Germline V CDR1 and CDR2: LNHDA, SQIVND (reference sequence). The CDR3 spans 17 residues. CDR3 in amino acids: CASRGRTGLASSYEQYF. DNA of the CDR3: TGTGCCAGTAGGGGTCGGACAGGACTGGCGAGCTCCTACGAGCAGTACTTC.

This chain connects TRBV9 to TRBJ2-6; perhaps TRBD1 as D (6 bases). The germline V and J ends were trimmed by 3 bases and 1 base, with 8 bases remaining between them. This CDR3 has 15 amino acids. Germline V gene sequence: CDR1 SGDLS, CDR2 YYNGEE. CDR3 region: CASSAQGSGANVLTF. CDR3 bases: TGTGCCAGCAGCGCACAGGGTTCTGGGGCCAACGTCCTGACTTTC.

Here the CDR3 DNA reads TGTGCTAGTGGTTTGGGTCTTAAAAGGGGGGGGACCTACACTGAAGCTTTCTTT. This codes for CASGLGLKRGGTYTEAFF. The chain joins TRBV12-5 to TRBJ1-1, with D maybe TRBD1 (6 bases). CDR1 and CDR2 from the germline V gene are LGHNT and FRNRAP. The CDR3 spans 18 residues. The V and J ends lost 1 base and 3 bases respectively, with 21 bases between them.

The chain employs TRBV10-3 and TRBJ1-2, with D maybe TRBD1 (5 bases). The CDR3 has 13 residues. Germline V CDR1 and CDR2: ENHRY, SYGVKD. V lost 10 bases, J lost 0 bases, and 12 bases lay in between. CDR3 protein: CATSGLTNYGYTF. In DNA, the CDR3 is TGTGCCACCTCGGGACTTACTAACTATGGCTACACCTTC.

This clone was counted once. V and J are TRBV28 and TRBJ1-6, with D possibly matching TRBD1 (5 bases). The germline gives CDR1 MDHEN, CDR2 SYDVKM. The CDR3 loop spans 12 amino acids. V lost 5 bases and J 17 bases, leaving 16 bases between the germline ends. The DNA of the CDR3 is TGTGCCAGCAGTCCCAGAAGAGGGGTGGTCCACTTT. Its protein product is CASSPRRGVVHF.

The chain recombines TRBV2 with TRBJ2-3; D not certain. Between the trimmed V and J ends, which lost 2 bases and 6 bases, there was a span of 6 bases. The germline V gene has CDR1 SNHLY and CDR2 FYNNEI. There are 12 residues in the CDR3. The CDR3 coding sequence is TGTGCCAGCAGTGAAAGGTGGGATACGCAGTATTTT. The encoded protein is CASSERWDTQYF.

This sequence joins TRBV28 and TRBJ1-3; no definite D call. The V end lost 3 bases, the J end lost 4 bases, and 4 bases lay between the germline ends. The CDR3 consists of 12 residues. Germline assignment: CDR1 MDHEN and CDR2 SYDVKM. CDR3 sequence (DNA): TGTGCCAGCAGTTTTTCCGGAAACACCATATATTTT. It is translated as CASSFSGNTIYF.

The rearrangement links TRBV5-1 to TRBJ1-2, with D hard to call. Between the trimmed V and J ends, which lost 1 base and 4 bases, there was a span of 8 bases. Germline CDR1 and CDR2: SGHRS and YFSETQ. The CDR3 length is 13 residues. CDR3 in amino acids: CASSLSEIYGYTF. Written as DNA, the CDR3 is TGCGCCAGCAGCTTGTCAGAGATCTATGGCTACACCTTC.

The J gene is TRBJ2-7, the V gene TRBV7-9; 8 bases agree with TRBD2. CDR3 length: 16 residues. CDR1 is SEHNR and CDR2 is FQNEAQ in the germline V gene (reference sequence). J lost 5 bases, V lost 1 base, and 10 bases had no gene match. CDR3 in amino acids: CASSLGRGGPVDEQYF. The CDR3 DNA is TGTGCCAGCAGCTTAGGACGGGGGGGCCCGGTTGACGAGCAGTACTTC.

This chain uses TRBV11-1 with TRBJ1-4, with D uncertain. V was shortened by 2 bases and J by 0 bases, with 4 bases between the two germline ends. Germline CDR1 reads SGHAT; CDR2 reads FQDESV (reference sequence). The CDR3 loop spans 14 amino acids. The CDR3 sequence is CASSLSATNEKLFF. The CDR3 DNA reads as TGTGCCAGCAGCTTAAGTGCAACTAATGAAAAACTGTTTTTT. The entire variable domain, with the rest obtained from reference TRBV11-1 and TRBJ1-4, is as follows: EAEVAQSPRYKITEKSQAVAFWCDPISGHATLYWYRQILGQGPELLVQFQDESVVDDSQLPKDRFSAERLKGVDSTLKIQPAELGDSAMYLCASSLSATNEKLFFGSGTQLSVL.

The chain joins TRBV28 to TRBJ2-3; 13 positions match TRBD2. Germline trimming cut 5 bases from V and 1 base from J; bases unmatched to any gene: 6. CDR1 MDHEN and CDR2 SYDVKM come from the germline V gene. This CDR3 region has 17 residues. CDR3 coding DNA: TGTGCCAGCAGTCCTGGACTAGCGGGAGTTGGCACAGATACGCAGTATTTT. This encodes CASSPGLAGVGTDTQYF.

Concerning this clone itself: Compared with germline, one end of the junction differs, possibly owing to a read error. J is TRBJ2-1 and V is TRBV10-3; 10 nucleotides line up with TRBD1. This CDR3 has 15 residues. Germline V lookup: CDR1 ENHRY, CDR2 SYGVKD. The CDR3 loop reads CAIRTGTGDYNERFF. The CDR3 coding sequence is TGTGCCATCAGAACCGGGACAGGGGACTACAATGAGCGGTTCTTC.

The rearrangement joins TRBV14 to TRBJ1-2, with D possibly TRBD1 on 5 matching bases. V dropped 0 bases and J dropped 8 bases, with 16 bases sitting between them. This CDR3 has 15 residues. Germline V gene sequence: CDR1 SGHDN, CDR2 FVKESK. The DNA for the CDR3 is TGTGCCAGCAGCCAAGATTGGCGGGACGATATCGGCTACACCTTC. Its translation: CASSQDWRDDIGYTF.

The CDR3: CASSFSGTGHSGAFF. CDR3 coding DNA: TGCGCCAGCAGCTTTTCCGGGACAGGACACTCTGGAGCTTTCTTT. The chain uses TRBV5-1 and TRBJ1-1; the match to TRBD1 covers 8 bases. The CDR3 contains 15 residues. J gave up 10 bases and V 2 bases, and 13 bases lay outside the gene matches. CDR1 SGHRS and CDR2 YFSETQ come from the germline V gene.

The chain carries TRBV7-9 and TRBJ2-1; 7 nucleotides align to TRBD1. The J segment lost 8 bases and the V segment lost 5 bases, leaving 9 bases of the junction unmatched. The CDR3 contains 14 residues. Germline values: CDR1 SEHNR, CDR2 FQNEAQ (reference sequence). The CDR3 protein is CASSLHTGADEQFF. In DNA, the CDR3 is TGTGCCAGCAGCCTCCATACAGGGGCCGATGAGCAGTTCTTC. The full variable domain, rest sourced from reference TRBV7-9 and TRBJ2-1, is DTGVSQNPRHKITKRGQNVTFRCDPISEHNRLYWYRQTLGQGPEFLTYFQNEAQLEKSRLLSDRFSAERPKGSFSTLEIQRTEQGDSAMYLCASSLHTGADEQFFGPGTRLTVL.